A selection of T cell receptor beta chains follows, all from one sample in a study of blood T cell repertoires in COVID-19. Generated by immunoSEQ multiplex PCR, the TCRdb table keeps only in-frame clones and is missing some. This sample has roughly 200,000 clones, with about 84% found just once. Sequencing input: peripheral blood. Every receptor here comes from a woman over 75 with acute or convalescent COVID-19. Both conserved end residues are part of each CDR3. Fields, in order: clone size, D gene, J gene, V gene, CDR3 protein, CDR3 DNA. D genes are given only for firm matches. Expanded clones get a size class; other rows say once, few or many, or leave the size out.

clone size: -; D gene: TRBD2; J gene: TRBJ2-1; V gene: TRBV14; CDR3 protein: CASSHFSGRGKNEQFF; CDR3 DNA: TGTGCCAGCAGCCATTTTAGCGGGAGGGGTAAAAATGAGCAGTTCTTC
clone size: once; D gene: TRBD1; J gene: TRBJ1-5; V gene: TRBV5-5; CDR3 protein: CASSLALGGQQPQHF; CDR3 DNA: TGTGCCAGCAGCTTGGCCCTGGGGGGACAGCAGCCCCAGCATTTT
clone size: few; D gene: -; J gene: TRBJ2-1; V gene: TRBV14; CDR3 protein: CASSPRRGGLLNEQFF; CDR3 DNA: TGTGCCAGCAGCCCACGGAGGGGGGGCCTCCTCAATGAGCAGTTCTTC
clone size: once; D gene: TRBD2; J gene: TRBJ2-2; V gene: TRBV18; CDR3 protein: CASSPWTSGTGELFF; CDR3 DNA: TGTGCCAGCTCACCGTGGACTAGTGGGACCGGGGAGCTGTTTTTT
clone size: -; D gene: TRBD2; J gene: TRBJ2-1; V gene: TRBV5-1; CDR3 protein: CASSLALAASMDEQFF; CDR3 DNA: TGCGCCAGCAGCTTGGCGCTAGCGGCTAGCATGGATGAGCAGTTCTTC
clone size: -; D gene: TRBD1; J gene: TRBJ2-5; V gene: TRBV5-6; CDR3 protein: CASSLELGQGASQYF; CDR3 DNA: TGTGCCAGCAGCTTGGAACTAGGACAGGGGGCCTCTCAGTACTTC
clone size: many; D gene: -; J gene: TRBJ1-5; V gene: TRBV12-3/TRBV12-4; CDR3 protein: CASSFGVGQPQHF; CDR3 DNA: TGTGCCAGCAGTTTCGGGGTAGGTCAGCCCCAGCATTTT
clone size: -; D gene: TRBD2; J gene: TRBJ2-5; V gene: TRBV7-3; CDR3 protein: CASSSLAGGPYETQYF; CDR3 DNA: TGTGCCAGCAGCTCTTTAGCGGGAGGGCCGTACGAGACCCAGTACTTC
clone size: few; D gene: TRBD1; J gene: TRBJ1-1; V gene: TRBV6-1; CDR3 protein: CASSEGQANTEAFF; CDR3 DNA: TGTGCCAGCAGTGAGGGACAGGCAAACACTGAAGCTTTCTTT
clone size: -; D gene: -; J gene: TRBJ1-2; V gene: TRBV10-1; CDR3 protein: CASSEAWLGYTF; CDR3 DNA: TGCGCCAGCAGTGAGGCATGGCTGGGCTACACCTTC
clone size: once; D gene: -; J gene: TRBJ1-2; V gene: TRBV28; CDR3 protein: CATGGGGYGYTF; CDR3 DNA: TGTGCCACCGGAGGGGGGGGCTATGGCTACACCTTC
clone size: -; D gene: -; J gene: TRBJ1-2; V gene: TRBV7-2; CDR3 protein: CASSPTQGVTYGYTF; CDR3 DNA: TGTGCCAGCAGCCCTACACAGGGCGTTACCTATGGCTACACCTTC
clone size: -; D gene: -; J gene: TRBJ2-5; V gene: TRBV24-1; CDR3 protein: CATSMAPQWTQYF; CDR3 DNA: TGTGCCACCAGTATGGCCCCTCAGTGGACCCAGTACTTC
clone size: -; D gene: -; J gene: TRBJ2-1; V gene: TRBV7-9; CDR3 protein: CASSLGQHNEQFF; CDR3 DNA: TGTGCCAGCAGCCTCGGACAGCACAATGAGCAGTTCTTC
clone size: few; D gene: TRBD1; J gene: TRBJ1-5; V gene: TRBV2; CDR3 protein: CASSEGAGGQPQHF; CDR3 DNA: TGTGCCAGCAGTGAAGGGGCAGGGGGTCAGCCCCAGCATTTT
clone size: -; D gene: TRBD2; J gene: TRBJ2-6; V gene: TRBV10-2; CDR3 protein: CASSLAGGSGANVLTF; CDR3 DNA: TGCGCCAGCAGCCTGGCGGGGGGCTCTGGGGCCAACGTCCTGACTTTC
clone size: -; D gene: -; J gene: TRBJ1-2; V gene: TRBV30; CDR3 protein: CAWSGGQLSGYTF; CDR3 DNA: TGTGCCTGGAGTGGCGGACAGTTGAGTGGCTACACCTTC
clone size: -; D gene: -; J gene: TRBJ2-5; V gene: TRBV12-3/TRBV12-4; CDR3 protein: CASSFGGQETQYF; CDR3 DNA: TGTGCCAGCAGTTTCGGCGGCCAAGAGACCCAGTACTTC
clone size: -; D gene: -; J gene: TRBJ2-2; V gene: TRBV7-2; CDR3 protein: CASSSFLNRDTGELFF; CDR3 DNA: TGTGCCAGCAGCTCGTTCCTTAACAGGGACACCGGGGAGCTGTTTTTT
clone size: -; D gene: -; J gene: TRBJ1-1; V gene: TRBV5-6; CDR3 protein: CASSLTGISMNTEAFF; CDR3 DNA: TGTGCCAGCAGCTTGACAGGAATAAGTATGAACACTGAAGCTTTCTTT
clone size: -; D gene: TRBD1; J gene: TRBJ2-2; V gene: TRBV9; CDR3 protein: CASSVGTGANTGELFF; CDR3 DNA: TGTGCCAGCAGTGTGGGGACAGGGGCGAACACCGGGGAGCTGTTTTTT
clone size: -; D gene: TRBD1; J gene: TRBJ2-5; V gene: TRBV7-3; CDR3 protein: CASSPDDRESGETQYF; CDR3 DNA: TGTGCCAGCAGCCCAGACGACAGGGAAAGTGGAGAGACCCAGTACTTC
clone size: -; D gene: -; J gene: TRBJ2-1; V gene: TRBV2; CDR3 protein: CASRTIPQREQFF; CDR3 DNA: TGTGCCAGCAGAACCATCCCCCAGCGCGAGCAGTTCTTC
clone size: -; D gene: -; J gene: TRBJ1-1; V gene: TRBV10-3; CDR3 protein: CAITEAANTEAFF; CDR3 DNA: TGTGCCATCACCGAGGCGGCGAACACTGAAGCTTTCTTT
clone size: -; D gene: TRBD2; J gene: TRBJ2-1; V gene: TRBV11-2; CDR3 protein: CASSARGVAGGFNNEQFF; CDR3 DNA: TGTGCCAGCAGCGCTAGGGGGGTAGCGGGAGGGTTTAACAATGAGCAGTTCTTC
clone size: once; D gene: TRBD1; J gene: TRBJ1-6; V gene: TRBV5-1; CDR3 protein: CASSLVGQYNSPLHF; CDR3 DNA: TGCGCCAGCAGCTTGGTGGGACAGTATAATTCACCCCTCCACTTT
clone size: few; D gene: -; J gene: TRBJ2-1; V gene: TRBV9; CDR3 protein: CASSPSGSPYNEQFF; CDR3 DNA: TGTGCCAGCAGCCCCTCAGGCAGTCCTTACAATGAGCAGTTCTTC
clone size: -; D gene: -; J gene: TRBJ2-1; V gene: TRBV6-6; CDR3 protein: CASSYPSSRPYNEQFF; CDR3 DNA: TGTGCCAGCAGTTATCCCTCTAGTAGGCCCTACAATGAGCAGTTCTTC
clone size: -; D gene: TRBD1; J gene: TRBJ1-1; V gene: TRBV28; CDR3 protein: CASSFLTGGTEAFF; CDR3 DNA: TGTGCCAGCAGTTTCCTTACAGGGGGCACTGAAGCTTTCTTT
clone size: -; D gene: -; J gene: TRBJ1-5; V gene: TRBV2; CDR3 protein: CASSWAVDQPQHF; CDR3 DNA: TGTGCCAGCAGTTGGGCCGTGGATCAGCCCCAGCATTTT
clone size: -; D gene: -; J gene: TRBJ2-3; V gene: TRBV5-1; CDR3 protein: CASSWAQGTDTQYF; CDR3 DNA: TGCGCCAGCAGCTGGGCACAGGGCACAGATACGCAGTATTTT
clone size: -; D gene: TRBD2; J gene: TRBJ2-1; V gene: TRBV7-9; CDR3 protein: CASSLSLAEYNEQFF; CDR3 DNA: TGTGCCAGCAGCTTATCACTAGCGGAGTACAATGAGCAGTTCTTC
clone size: -; D gene: TRBD2; J gene: TRBJ2-2; V gene: TRBV2; CDR3 protein: CASRGLAGEAGELFF; CDR3 DNA: TGTGCCAGCAGAGGACTAGCGGGAGAGGCCGGGGAGCTGTTTTTT
clone size: few; D gene: -; J gene: TRBJ2-7; V gene: TRBV6-2/TRBV6-3; CDR3 protein: CASSGRSEQYF; CDR3 DNA: TGTGCCAGCAGTGGGCGTAGTGAGCAGTACTTC
clone size: -; D gene: TRBD2; J gene: TRBJ2-3; V gene: TRBV3-1/TRBV3-2; CDR3 protein: CASSQFTLASTDTQYF; CDR3 DNA: TGTGCCAGCAGCCAATTCACACTAGCGAGCACAGATACGCAGTATTTT
clone size: -; D gene: -; J gene: TRBJ2-2; V gene: TRBV3-1/TRBV3-2; CDR3 protein: CASSQIPGGPTGELFF; CDR3 DNA: TGTGCCAGCAGCCAGATCCCCGGGGGGCCCACCGGGGAGCTGTTTTTT
clone size: -; D gene: -; J gene: TRBJ1-6; V gene: TRBV6-1; CDR3 protein: CASSERGYSPLHF; CDR3 DNA: TGTGCCAGCAGTGAACGGGGGTATTCACCCCTCCACTTT
clone size: -; D gene: TRBD1; J gene: TRBJ2-1; V gene: TRBV3-1/TRBV3-2; CDR3 protein: CASSFSRGTGGLNEQFF; CDR3 DNA: TGTGCCAGCAGCTTCTCGAGGGGGACAGGGGGTCTCAATGAGCAGTTCTTC
clone size: once; D gene: -; J gene: TRBJ2-1; V gene: TRBV11-2; CDR3 protein: CASSLGLATYNEQFF; CDR3 DNA: TGTGCCAGCAGCTTAGGGCTAGCGACCTACAATGAGCAGTTCTTC
clone size: -; D gene: -; J gene: TRBJ1-5; V gene: TRBV4-1; CDR3 protein: CASSGQVNQPQHF; CDR3 DNA: TGCGCCAGCTCGGGACAAGTCAATCAGCCCCAGCATTTT
clone size: -; D gene: TRBD2; J gene: TRBJ2-7; V gene: TRBV28; CDR3 protein: CASSIGGDPLYEQYF; CDR3 DNA: TGTGCCAGCAGTATTGGGGGGGACCCCCTCTACGAGCAGTACTTC
clone size: -; D gene: -; J gene: TRBJ1-1; V gene: TRBV3-1/TRBV3-2; CDR3 protein: CASSPNGRVAFF; CDR3 DNA: TGTGCCAGCAGCCCCAATGGCCGGGTAGCTTTCTTT
clone size: -; D gene: -; J gene: TRBJ2-1; V gene: TRBV6-5; CDR3 protein: CASRNQGRGYNEQFF; CDR3 DNA: TGTGCCAGCCGAAATCAGGGCAGGGGCTACAATGAGCAGTTCTTC
clone size: -; D gene: TRBD2; J gene: TRBJ2-3; V gene: TRBV5-5; CDR3 protein: CASSFPSSGGPDTQYF; CDR3 DNA: TGTGCCAGCAGCTTCCCTTCTAGCGGGGGGCCAGATACGCAGTATTTT
clone size: -; D gene: -; J gene: TRBJ2-2; V gene: TRBV10-2; CDR3 protein: CASRSAGELFF; CDR3 DNA: TGCGCCAGCAGGTCGGCCGGGGAGCTGTTTTTT